This T cell receptor (beta chain) was recovered during a study of blood T cell repertoires in COVID-19. CDR1 and CDR2 (germline): LNHDA, SQIVND (reference sequence). The CDR3 is 15 amino acids. V shed 2 bases and J shed 5 bases, with 12 bases lying between them. Here immunoSEQ multiplex PCR was the method, and the copy in TCRdb shows in-frame clones only, minus some. The sample lists approximately 110,000 clones; approximately 80% were seen once. This receptor was taken from a woman aged 40 to 50 with acute or convalescent COVID-19. The specimen sequenced was peripheral blood. The V gene is TRBV19, the J gene TRBJ2-2, with D maybe TRBD1 (6 bases). CDR3 region: CASSIQGIRTGELFF. The DNA for the CDR3 is TGTGCCAGTAGTATACAGGGGATAAGGACCGGGGAGCTGTTTTTT.